This T cell receptor beta chain was identified in a study of blood T cells in healthy people across ages. Overall study results and limits: The study found more naive CD4+ cells and higher diversity in long-lived than aged donors. Measured against age, TCR beta diversity per million T cells decreased in a roughly linear manner.

PCR was performed a second time for about 7 to 12 cycles using a sample-barcoded 5' primer and a J-beta primer mix. Sequencing recovered at least 2.5 million CDR3-containing paired-end reads from each sample. Via MiXCR, TCRdb re-called the 5' RACE reads, giving one row per CDR3 protein. The sample has 650,000 to 700,000 distinct CDR3 sequences, over 40% seen once; the top ten hold roughly 13%. Germline assignment: CDR1 SEHNR and CDR2 FQNEAQ (reference sequence). CDR3 size: 15 residues. Peripheral blood from each donor was collected in a volume of 9.5 to 10 milliliters. With respect to this clonotype: Its antigen is unidentified. This may stem from a read error, because a much larger clone lies one nucleotide away.

The sequenced sample consisted of blood. This sequence originates from a woman over 75 in good health. V is TRBV7-9 and J is TRBJ2-1, with 8 bases lining up with TRBD2. The CDR3 nucleotides are TGTGCCAGCAGCAGAGGTAGCGGGGCCTACGATGAGCAGTTCTTC. Translating gives CASSRGSGAYDEQFF.